A selection of T cell receptor beta chains follows, all from one sample in a study of long-term antiretroviral therapy in people with HIV. Measured with immunoSEQ multiplex PCR; TCRdb has only the in-frame clones, and not every one. The sample records 28,000 or so clones, roughly 84% being singletons. The specimen was unsorted PBMCs, collected 0.4 years after starting antiretroviral therapy. The receptors derive from a man in his late teens or twenties with HIV. Each CDR3 is given with its conserved first and last residue. Fields, in order: J gene, D gene, V gene, clone size, CDR3 DNA, CDR3 protein. The D gene is left open where the match is weak. Expanded clones are given a class, and other clones once, few, many or no size at all.

TRBJ1-5 - TRBV28 - TGTGCCAGCAGCCCGCGGGCCTCGGCGGGGTATCAGCCCCAGCATTTT CASSPRASAGYQPQHF
TRBJ2-2 - TRBV2 - TGTGCAACCAGGTCGCTAGAATCTTTCAATAACGGGGAGCTGTTTTTT CATRSLESFNNGELFF
TRBJ1-1 - TRBV28 - TGTGCCAGCAGTTTTTCGTATTCAGGGCTCATGAACACTGAAGCTTTCTTT CASSFSYSGLMNTEAFF
TRBJ1-2 TRBD1 TRBV4-3 - TGCGCCAGCAGCCAAGTGGGACAGGGGAGCTACTATGGCTACACCTTC CASSQVGQGSYYGYTF
TRBJ1-1 - TRBV19 once TGTGCCAGTCAACCCCGGGGGGACACTGAAGCTTTCTTT CASQPRGDTEAFF
TRBJ1-2 TRBD1 TRBV2 - TGTGCCAGCACCCTGACAGGGAATGGCTACACCTTC CASTLTGNGYTF
TRBJ2-3 TRBD2 TRBV7-6 - TGTGCCAGCAGCTTTCTAGCGGCCCCCACAGATACGCAGTATTTT CASSFLAAPTDTQYF
TRBJ1-1 TRBD1 TRBV13 - TGTGCCAGTCGCACCGGGACAGCCTCGAACACTGAAGCTTTCTTT CASRTGTASNTEAFF
TRBJ1-1 - TRBV2 - TGTGCCAGCAGAGCCTTGTTATCCCTCACTGAAGCTTTCTTT CASRALLSLTEAFF
TRBJ2-3 TRBD1 TRBV29-1 - TGCAGCGCGCCGACAGGGAGCACAGATACGCAGTATTTT CSAPTGSTDTQYF
TRBJ2-1 - TRBV19 - TGTGCCAGTAGTCCAGTTGGTTGGGACAATGAGCAGTTCTTC CASSPVGWDNEQFF
TRBJ1-5 - TRBV7-9 few TGTGCCAGCAGCTTATCTGGCACGGGGGCAGAGCAGCCCCAGCATTTT CASSLSGTGAEQPQHF
TRBJ2-1 TRBD2 TRBV29-1 - TGCAGCGTTCTTTTGGGGGGGGGATACAATGAGCAGTTCTTC CSVLLGGGYNEQFF
TRBJ1-2 - TRBV10-2 few TGCGCCAGCAGTGCTGGAGACTATGGCTACACCTTC CASSAGDYGYTF